This record concerns one T cell receptor beta chain sequence. The antigen is undetermined. Germline CDR1 SGHNT, CDR2 YYREEE (reference sequence). This CDR3 is 13 amino acids long. The J segment lost 5 bases and the V segment lost 1 base, leaving 3 bases of the junction unmatched. This sample was taken from a study of cytomegalovirus exposure and HLA in healthy donors. Findings of the study overall: Per a later analysis, HLA-associated TCR beta chains showed more clonal expansion than other, equally common TCR beta chains. A later analysis reportedly found fewer N-insertions in an Asian-associated ancestry cluster than the roughly 670-donor mean.

The PCR employed 60 Vbeta primers together with 13 Jbeta primers. Assay: immunoSEQ multiplex PCR; the TCRdb copy retains only in-frame clones and omits some. The sample has approximately 210,000 clones; around 75% are singletons. The sequence came from a woman aged 45-60 years in good health and CMV-seronegative. The sequencing sample was made of PBMCs. The rearrangement uses TRBV5-4 and TRBJ2-7, with 7 bases identical to TRBD2. The CDR3 here is CASSLKTSHEQYF. CDR3 sequence (DNA): TGTGCCAGCAGCTTGAAGACTAGCCACGAGCAGTACTTC. The full variable domain, completed using reference TRBV5-4 and TRBJ2-7, is ETGVTQSPTHLIKTRGQQVTLRCSSQSGHNTVSWYQQALGQGPQFIFQYYREEENGRGNFPPRFSGLQFPNYSSELNVNALELDDSALYLCASSLKTSHEQYFGPGTRLTVT.